The next 9 T cell receptor beta chains were all read from a single sample in a study of blood T cells in healthy people across ages. Primers used in a second PCR of about 7 to 12 cycles were a sample-barcoded 5' primer and a J-beta primer mix. TCRdb used MiXCR to reprocess the 5' RACE reads, holding one entry per CDR3 protein. The sample carries hundreds of thousands of distinct CDR3 sequences, roughly 50% recorded once. Sequencing was performed on blood. The receptors shown here come from a man between 35 and 55 years old in good health.

The genes are TRBV20-1 and TRBJ1-6; D may be TRBD1 (6 bases). Germline values: CDR1 DFQATT, CDR2 SNEGSKA (reference sequence). The CDR3 contains 14 residues. Trimming shortened V by 1 base and J by 10 bases, and 14 bases separated the two germline ends. The CDR3: CSARVGGLGSPLHF. The CDR3 coding sequence is TGCAGTGCTAGAGTGGGGGGGCTAGGATCACCCCTCCACTTT.

The V call is TRBV15, the J call TRBJ1-1; 10 positions agree with TRBD1. The CDR3 is 15 residues long. The junction had 8 bases not matched to a gene; V was cut back by 3 bases and J by 7 bases. Per germline, CDR1 LNHNV and CDR2 YYDKDF (reference sequence). CDR3 amino acids: CATSRAGTGVVEAFF. The CDR3 bases are TGTGCCACCAGCAGGGCCGGGACAGGGGTTGTTGAAGCTTTCTTT.

V gene TRBV5-6 combines with J gene TRBJ2-3; D perhaps matches TRBD1 (6 bases). Trimming left V 4 bases short and J 2 bases short, with 14 bases between. The germline CDR1 and CDR2 sequences are SGHDT and YYEEEE. The CDR3 is 15 residues long. The CDR3 reads CASSRPGVDTDTQYF. The CDR3 DNA reads as TGTGCCAGCAGCCGTCCAGGGGTCGACACAGATACGCAGTATTTT. Looking up the rest from reference TRBV5-6 and TRBJ2-3 gives the full variable domain: DAGVTQSPTHLIKTRGQQVTLRCSPKSGHDTVSWYQQALGQGPQFIFQYYEEEERQRGNFPDRFSGHQFPNYSSELNVNALLLGDSALYLCASSRPGVDTDTQYFGPGTRLTVL.

This rearrangement joins TRBV29-1 to TRBJ2-1; 7 bases are shared with TRBD1. This CDR3 spans 12 amino acids. The trim removed 7 bases at V and 8 bases at J, leaving 8 bases unmatched. Germline assignment: CDR1 SQVTM and CDR2 ANQGSEA. The CDR3 region is CSGDRAQDEQFF. CDR3 in DNA: TGCAGCGGTGACAGGGCGCAGGATGAGCAGTTCTTC.

This clonotype has just a few counts. The J gene is TRBJ2-7, the V gene TRBV20-1; TRBD2 matches at 11 bases. The CDR3 is made up of 15 amino acids. Germline CDR1 DFQATT, CDR2 SNEGSKA (reference sequence). The ends lost 2 bases at V and 2 bases at J; junction bases unmatched: 5. The CDR3 is CSARSPSGGPYEQYF. Here the CDR3 DNA reads TGCAGTGCTAGATCCCCTAGCGGGGGGCCCTACGAGCAGTACTTC.

The CDR3 sequence: CASSPRGQGNNSPLHF. CDR3 bases: TGTGCCAGCAGCCCTCGTGGACAGGGAAATAATTCACCCCTCCACTTT. J is TRBJ1-6 and V is TRBV7-2; 8 bases align to TRBD1. The CDR3 is 16 amino acids. V was pared by 5 bases and J by 5 bases, with 8 bases of the junction left unmatched. CDR1 and CDR2 (germline): SGHTA, FQGNSA.

This clonotype came up a few times. This rearrangement joins TRBV5-5 to TRBJ2-3, with TRBD1 matching over 7 bases. Trimming removed 4 bases from V and 1 base from J; junction bases left unmatched: 3. This CDR3 spans 14 amino acids. CDR1 SGHKS and CDR2 YYEKEE come from the germline V gene (reference sequence). The CDR3 nucleotides read TGTGCCAGCAGCGTACAGGGGCGCACAGATACGCAGTATTTT. Translation: CASSVQGRTDTQYF.

This rearrangement joins TRBV6-1 to TRBJ2-6, with 8 bases lining up with TRBD1. This CDR3 region has 16 residues. CDR1 is MNHNS, CDR2 SASEGT, per germline. Germline trimming cut 4 bases from V and 2 bases from J; bases unmatched to any gene: 4. DNA of the CDR3: TGTGCCAGCAGTGTCAGGGGGCTAGCTGGGGCCAACGTCCTGACTTTC. Protein product: CASSVRGLAGANVLTF.

The chain joins TRBV4-3 to TRBJ2-1; maybe TRBD2 (6 bases). With 0 bases removed from V and 7 bases from J, the gap between germline ends came to 16 bases. Germline V gene lookup returns CDR1 LGHNA and CDR2 YSLEER. CDR3 length: 16 amino acids. This CDR3 reads CASSQDGGTPYNEQFF. The DNA for the CDR3 is TGCGCCAGCAGCCAAGATGGGGGGACTCCTTATAATGAGCAGTTCTTC.